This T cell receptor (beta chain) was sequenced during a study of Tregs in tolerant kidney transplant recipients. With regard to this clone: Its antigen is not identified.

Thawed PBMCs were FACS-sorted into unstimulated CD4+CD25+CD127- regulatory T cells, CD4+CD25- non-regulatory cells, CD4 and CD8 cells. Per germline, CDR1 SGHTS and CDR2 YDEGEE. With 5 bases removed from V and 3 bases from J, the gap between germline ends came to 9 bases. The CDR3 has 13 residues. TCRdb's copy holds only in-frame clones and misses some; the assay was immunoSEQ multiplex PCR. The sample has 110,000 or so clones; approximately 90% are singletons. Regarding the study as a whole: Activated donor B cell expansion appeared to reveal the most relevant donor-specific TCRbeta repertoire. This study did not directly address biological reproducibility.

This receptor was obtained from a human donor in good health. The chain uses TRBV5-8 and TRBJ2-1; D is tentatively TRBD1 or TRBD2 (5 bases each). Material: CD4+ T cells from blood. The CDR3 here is CASSWDHYNEQFF. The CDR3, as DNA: TGTGCCAGCAGTTGGGACCACTACAATGAGCAGTTCTTC.